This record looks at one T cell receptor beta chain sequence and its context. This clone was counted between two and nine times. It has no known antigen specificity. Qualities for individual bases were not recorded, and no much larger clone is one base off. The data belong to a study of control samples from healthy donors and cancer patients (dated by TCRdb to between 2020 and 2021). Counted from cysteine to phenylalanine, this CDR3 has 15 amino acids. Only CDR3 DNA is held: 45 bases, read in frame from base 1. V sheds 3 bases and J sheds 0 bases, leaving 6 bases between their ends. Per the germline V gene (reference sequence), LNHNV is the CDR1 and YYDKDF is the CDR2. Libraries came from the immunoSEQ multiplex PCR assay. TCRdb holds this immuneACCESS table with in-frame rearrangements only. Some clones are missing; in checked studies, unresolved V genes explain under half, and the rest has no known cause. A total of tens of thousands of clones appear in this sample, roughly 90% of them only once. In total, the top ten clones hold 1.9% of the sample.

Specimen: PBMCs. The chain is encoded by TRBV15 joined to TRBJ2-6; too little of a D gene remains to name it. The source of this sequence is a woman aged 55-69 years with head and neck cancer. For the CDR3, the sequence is CATSSRLSGANVLTF. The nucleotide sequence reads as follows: TGTGCCACCAGCAGCCGCCTCTCTGGGGCCAACGTCCTGACTTTC.